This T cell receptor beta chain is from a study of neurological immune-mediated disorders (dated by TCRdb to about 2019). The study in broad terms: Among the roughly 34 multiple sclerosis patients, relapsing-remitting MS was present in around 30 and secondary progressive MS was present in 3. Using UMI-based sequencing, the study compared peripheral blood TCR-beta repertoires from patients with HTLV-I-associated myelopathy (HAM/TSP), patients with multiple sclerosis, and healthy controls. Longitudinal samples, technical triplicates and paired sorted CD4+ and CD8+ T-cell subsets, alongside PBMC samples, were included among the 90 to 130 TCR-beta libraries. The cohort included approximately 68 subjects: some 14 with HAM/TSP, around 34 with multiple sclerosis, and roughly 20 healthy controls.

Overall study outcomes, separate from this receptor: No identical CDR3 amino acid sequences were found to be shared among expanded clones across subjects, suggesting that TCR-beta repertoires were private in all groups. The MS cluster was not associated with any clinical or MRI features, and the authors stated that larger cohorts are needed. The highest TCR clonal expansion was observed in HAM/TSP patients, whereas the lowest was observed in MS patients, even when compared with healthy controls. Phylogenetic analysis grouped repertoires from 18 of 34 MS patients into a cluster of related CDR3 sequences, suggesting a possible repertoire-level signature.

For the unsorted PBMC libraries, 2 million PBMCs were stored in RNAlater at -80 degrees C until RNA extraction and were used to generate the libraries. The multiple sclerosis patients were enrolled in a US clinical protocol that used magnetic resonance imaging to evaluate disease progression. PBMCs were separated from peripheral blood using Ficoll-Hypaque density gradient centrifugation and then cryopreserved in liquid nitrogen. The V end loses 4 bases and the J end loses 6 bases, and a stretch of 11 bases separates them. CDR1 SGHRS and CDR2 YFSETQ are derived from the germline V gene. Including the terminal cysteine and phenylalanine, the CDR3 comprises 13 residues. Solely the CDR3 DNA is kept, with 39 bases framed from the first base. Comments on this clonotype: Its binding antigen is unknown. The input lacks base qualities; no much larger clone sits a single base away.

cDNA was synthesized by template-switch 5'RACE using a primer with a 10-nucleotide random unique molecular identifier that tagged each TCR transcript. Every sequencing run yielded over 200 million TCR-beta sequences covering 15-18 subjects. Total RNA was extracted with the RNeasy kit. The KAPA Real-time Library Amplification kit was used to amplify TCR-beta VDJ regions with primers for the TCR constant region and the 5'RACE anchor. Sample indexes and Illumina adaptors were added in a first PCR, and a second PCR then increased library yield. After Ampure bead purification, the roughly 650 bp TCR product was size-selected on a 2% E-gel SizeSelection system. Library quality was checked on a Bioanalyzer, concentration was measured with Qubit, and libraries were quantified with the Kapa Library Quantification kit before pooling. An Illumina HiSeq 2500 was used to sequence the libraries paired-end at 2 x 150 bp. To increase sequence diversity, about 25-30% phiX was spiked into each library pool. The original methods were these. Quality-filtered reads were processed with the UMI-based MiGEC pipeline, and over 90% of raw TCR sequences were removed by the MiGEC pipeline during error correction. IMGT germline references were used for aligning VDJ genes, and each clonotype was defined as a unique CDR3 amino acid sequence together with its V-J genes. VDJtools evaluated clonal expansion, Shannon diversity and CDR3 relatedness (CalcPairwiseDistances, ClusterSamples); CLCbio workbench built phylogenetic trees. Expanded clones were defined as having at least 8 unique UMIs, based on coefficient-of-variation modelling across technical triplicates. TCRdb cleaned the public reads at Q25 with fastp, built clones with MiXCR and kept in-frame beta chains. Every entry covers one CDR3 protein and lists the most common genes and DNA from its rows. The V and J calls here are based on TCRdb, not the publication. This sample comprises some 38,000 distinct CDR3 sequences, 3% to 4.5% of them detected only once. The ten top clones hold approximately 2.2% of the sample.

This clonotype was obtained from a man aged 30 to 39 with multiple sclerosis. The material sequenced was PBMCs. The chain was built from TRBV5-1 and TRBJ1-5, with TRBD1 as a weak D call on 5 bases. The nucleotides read TGCGCCAGCAGCACAATGGGGGGTCAGCCCCAGCATTTT. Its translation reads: CASSTMGGQPQHF.